One sample yielded the 12 T cell receptor beta chains listed below, sequenced in a study of T cell responses to AZD1222 COVID-19 vaccine. Clones were read by immunoSEQ multiplex PCR, and TCRdb kept only the in-frame ones, dropping some. The sample consists of some 89,000 clones, 85% to 90% of them appearing once. Specimen: peripheral blood, collected on day 0 of MenACWY control vaccination. These receptors all stem from an adult in good health.

The rearrangement links TRBV25-1 to TRBJ2-3, with D perhaps matching TRBD2 (6 bases). The V and J ends lost 5 bases and 4 bases respectively, with 13 bases between them. The CDR3 is made up of 14 amino acids. Germline CDR1 is MGHDK and CDR2 is SYGVNS. DNA for the CDR3: TGTGCCAGCAGTACCGTTGGAGGGGCAGATACGCAGTATTTT. It translates to CASSTVGGADTQYF.

The chain combines TRBV6-5 with TRBJ2-3; D is possibly TRBD2 (6 bases). The CDR3 has 14 amino acids. V was cut by 7 bases and J by 1 base, with 12 bases left in between. Germline assignment: CDR1 MNHEY and CDR2 SVGAGI. CDR3 loop: CASTGGGGTDTQYF. CDR3 DNA: TGTGCCAGCACTGGCGGAGGGGGCACAGATACGCAGTATTTT.

CDR3 DNA: TGTGCCAGCAGTTACGGTCAGGGGGCGCAAGATACGCAGTATTTT. It yields the protein CASSYGQGAQDTQYF. The chain combines TRBV6-5 with TRBJ2-3; 8 nucleotides align to TRBD1. The germline CDR1 and CDR2 sequences are MNHEY and SVGAGI. Trimming took 2 bases from V and 5 from J; bases not matched to a gene: 6. This CDR3 spans 15 amino acids.

The V and J genes are TRBV4-3 and TRBJ1-3; no clear D gene. V lost 4 bases and J lost 0, with 16 bases in between. Germline CDR1 reads LGHNA; CDR2 reads YSLEER. The CDR3 totals 17 residues. DNA for the CDR3: TGCGCCAGCAGCCCACTCCTACAGATCTTCTCTGGAAACACCATATATTTT. It is translated as CASSPLLQIFSGNTIYF.

V is TRBV7-6 and J is TRBJ2-1, with TRBD2 as a possible D gene (6 bases). V was shortened by 1 base and J by 1 base, with 11 bases between the two germline ends. The CDR3 has 16 residues. From germline, CDR1 is SGHVS and CDR2 FNYEAQ. CDR3 region: CASSLGSAGSYNEQFF. The CDR3 coding sequence is TGTGCCAGCAGCTTAGGGTCGGCGGGATCCTACAATGAGCAGTTCTTC. The full variable domain, with the rest looked up from reference TRBV7-6 and TRBJ2-1, is GAGVSQSPRYKVTKRGQDVALRCDPISGHVSLYWYRQALGQGPEFLTYFNYEAQQDKSGLPNDRFSAERPEGSISTLTIQRTEQRDSAMYRCASSLGSAGSYNEQFFGPGTRLTVL.

V gene TRBV28 combines with J gene TRBJ1-6; TRBD1 might be the D (6 bases). V dropped 2 bases and J dropped 2 bases, with 10 bases sitting between them. CDR1 and CDR2 (germline): MDHEN, SYDVKM. This CDR3 is built from 16 residues. Here the CDR3 reads CASSLPQGPYNSPLHF. The CDR3 nucleotides are TGTGCCAGCAGTTTACCGCAGGGGCCCTATAATTCACCCCTCCACTTT.

The chain couples TRBV19 to TRBJ1-5; D gene uncertain. The germline CDR1 and CDR2 sequences are LNHDA and SQIVND (reference sequence). This CDR3 comprises 12 residues. Trimming removed 9 bases at V and 5 bases at J, with 11 bases between. CDR3 coding DNA: TGTGCCAGCAGGCTTAGGGATCAGCCCCAGCATTTT. This codes for CASRLRDQPQHF.

The V and J genes are TRBV7-7 and TRBJ2-1; the D gene is possibly TRBD1 (5 bases). Germline lookup yields CDR1 SSHAT and CDR2 FNYEAQ (reference sequence). V was trimmed by 4 bases and J by 0 bases, leaving 10 bases between them. The CDR3 sequence is 15 residues long. The CDR3 region has the DNA TGTGCCAGCAGCTCGACAGAGAGCTCCTACAATGAGCAGTTCTTC. It yields the protein CASSSTESSYNEQFF.

This clone is a singleton in its sample. The CDR3 sequence: CASSEAGPPNTDTQYF. The CDR3 DNA reads as TGCGCCAGCAGTGAGGCGGGACCACCTAACACAGATACGCAGTATTTT. The chain is built from TRBV10-1 and TRBJ2-3; TRBD2 might be the D (6 bases). This CDR3 has 16 residues. V was trimmed by 2 bases and J by 2 bases, leaving 14 bases between them. CDR1 is WNHNN and CDR2 is SYGVQD in the germline V gene (reference sequence).

V is TRBV19 and J is TRBJ2-7; TRBD1 matches 9 bases. The V gene end was trimmed by 5 bases and the J gene end by 0 bases; junction bases not matched to a gene: 11. The CDR3 spans 17 residues. The germline CDR1 and CDR2 sequences are LNHDA and SQIVND (reference sequence). The CDR3 is CASSPRDRVLISYEQYF. CDR3 DNA: TGTGCCAGTAGTCCTAGGGACAGGGTGCTCATCTCCTACGAGCAGTACTTC.

The gene calls are TRBV6-1 and TRBJ1-1; the match to TRBD1 covers 7 bases. This CDR3 has 16 amino acids. V dropped 3 bases and J dropped 4; count of bases not matched to a gene: 11. The V gene's germline CDR1 is MNHNS and CDR2 SASEGT. Here the CDR3 DNA reads TGTGCCAGCAGTGACCAACAGGGGCGAGGTGGCACTGAAGCTTTCTTT. This gives the protein CASSDQQGRGGTEAFF.

The chain links TRBV11-2 to TRBJ2-7; a weak D match, TRBD2 (5 bases). The germline V gene encodes CDR1 SGHAT and CDR2 FQNNGV. The CDR3 spans 12 residues. Between the trimmed V and J ends, which lost 3 bases and 5 bases, there was a span of 8 bases. The CDR3 region is CASSFSEDEQYF. In DNA, the CDR3 is TGTGCCAGCAGCTTTAGCGAGGACGAGCAGTACTTC.